One sample yielded the 18 T cell receptor beta chains listed below, sequenced in a study of blood T cells in healthy people across ages. PCR was performed a second time for about 7 to 12 cycles using a sample-barcoded 5' primer and a J-beta primer mix. TCRdb called the 5' RACE reads again in MiXCR, with one record for every CDR3 protein. The repertoire consists of fewer than 1,000,000 distinct CDR3 sequences, with 44% occurring once and the leading ten covering roughly 19%. The specimen was blood. The receptors originated from a man aged 55 to 70 in good health.

V gene TRBV7-9 combines with J gene TRBJ1-2, with 8 bases that match TRBD1. This CDR3 is 13 amino acids long. Germline values: CDR1 SEHNR, CDR2 FQNEAQ (reference sequence). With 5 bases clipped from V and 6 bases from J, the junction kept 5 bases outside the gene matches. CDR3: CASSPRGHNGYTF. The CDR3 region has the DNA TGTGCCAGCAGCCCCAGGGGGCACAATGGCTACACCTTC.

The rearrangement links TRBV25-1 to TRBJ2-3, with a weak D call TRBD1 (6 bases). Germline V gene data show CDR1 as MGHDK and CDR2 as SYGVNS. The CDR3 consists of 15 residues. V was shortened by 1 base and J by 1 base, with 9 bases between the two germline ends. DNA for the CDR3: TGTGCCAGCAGTGAATCGGACAGACGCACAGATACGCAGTATTTT. Amino acid sequence: CASSESDRRTDTQYF.

Relative to its sample, this clonotype is medium-sized. The chain couples TRBV7-3 to TRBJ2-1; no clear D gene. The CDR3 loop spans 15 amino acids. Deletions cut 5 bases from V and 4 bases from J, with 15 bases between. Per germline, CDR1 SGHTA and CDR2 FQGTGA. CDR3 sequence: CASSLTPEGYNEQFF. In nucleotides, the CDR3 is TGTGCCAGCAGCCTTACACCGGAAGGTTACAATGAGCAGTTCTTC.

The chain recombines TRBV6-2 or TRBV6-3 with TRBJ2-7; TRBD1 might be the D (6 bases). The V end lost 6 bases, the J end lost 5 bases, and 17 bases lay between the germline ends. The CDR3 runs to 14 residues. Germline values: CDR1 MNHEY, CDR2 SVGEGT. Here the CDR3 DNA reads TGTGCCAGCAGGAGTACAGGGATCGGCGACGAGCAGTACTTC. This translates into CASRSTGIGDEQYF.

The chain employs TRBV12-3 or TRBV12-4 and TRBJ1-1, with a possible D match to TRBD1 (6 bases). Trimming removed 6 bases from V and 2 bases from J, with 13 bases in between. The CDR3 is 14 amino acids. DNA of the CDR3: TGTGCCAGCAGCAACCTACAGGGAAACACTGAAGCTTTCTTT. As protein: CASSNLQGNTEAFF.

The V call is TRBV20-1, the J call TRBJ2-5, with TRBD2 identical over 9 bases. The junction had 8 bases not matched to a gene; V was cut back by 2 bases and J by 1 base. The CDR3 spans 16 residues. The germline V gene has CDR1 DFQATT and CDR2 SNEGSKA (reference sequence). The CDR3 sequence: CSARRVAGDSQETQYF. The CDR3, as DNA: TGCAGTGCTAGAAGGGTAGCGGGGGATTCCCAAGAGACCCAGTACTTC.

V usage is TRBV15 and J usage is TRBJ2-7, with D maybe TRBD2 (5 bases). V was shortened by 0 bases and J by 4 bases, with 7 bases between the two germline ends. CDR1 is LNHNV and CDR2 is YYDKDF in the germline V gene (reference sequence). This CDR3 is built from 13 residues. Written as DNA, the CDR3 is TGTGCCACCAGCAGAGAGACTACGTACGAGCAGTACTTC. Its translation: CATSRETTYEQYF.

This chain connects TRBV7-8 to TRBJ1-5, with a weak D call TRBD1 (6 bases). The CDR3 loop spans 16 amino acids. With 1 base removed from V and 0 bases from J, the gap between germline ends came to 10 bases. Germline V gene sequence: CDR1 SGHVS, CDR2 FQNEAQ. The DNA for the CDR3 is TGTGCCAGCAGCTTAGGAGGACAGCCTAGCAATCAGCCCCAGCATTTT. This encodes CASSLGGQPSNQPQHF.

The chain uses TRBV6-2 or TRBV6-3 and TRBJ2-5, with a possible D match to TRBD2 (5 bases). The end of the DNA fits TRBJ2-7 better, so the J call may be wrong. Germline assignment: CDR1 MNHEY and CDR2 SVGEGT. There are 14 residues in the CDR3. CDR3 in DNA: TGTGCCAGCAGCCGGGAACCGACGGTGTACGAGCAGTACTTC. This translates into CASSREPTVYEQYF.

A word on this clonotype: A clone one base away is much larger, so this may be a read error. The chain combines TRBV29-1 with TRBJ1-2; no reliable D call. Germline V gene sequence: CDR1 SQVTM, CDR2 ANQGSEA. This CDR3 comprises 13 residues. CDR3: CIVEDRSGGGYTF. CDR3 nucleotide sequence: TGCATCGTTGAAGATCGGTCAGGTGGAGGCTACACCTTC.

The sample holds one count of this clonotype. This chain connects TRBV6-2 or TRBV6-3 to TRBJ1-5, with TRBD1 as a possible D gene (6 bases). CDR1 and CDR2 (germline): MNHEY, SVGEGT. The CDR3 covers 13 residues. Trimming took 6 bases from V and 8 from J, leaving 14 bases between them. CDR3 DNA sequence: TGTGCCAGCAGCGATACAGGGCGCAAGCCCCAGCATTTT. Translating it yields CASSDTGRKPQHF.

This clonotype is a singleton in its sample. The J gene is TRBJ1-1, the V gene TRBV9; no reliable D call. V lost 0 bases and J lost 1, with 10 bases in between. CDR1 is SGDLS and CDR2 is YYNGEE in the germline V gene. This CDR3 comprises 15 residues. The DNA of the CDR3 is TGTGCCAGCAGCGTAGAGGAGGCGAGGAACACTGAAGCTTTCTTT. This codes for CASSVEEARNTEAFF.

This clonotype was detected a few times. V usage is TRBV6-1 and J usage is TRBJ2-3; D is tentatively TRBD1 or TRBD2 (6 bases each). This CDR3 is built from 18 residues. Trimming took 6 bases from V and 2 from J, leaving 24 bases between them. The germline V gene encodes CDR1 MNHNS and CDR2 SASEGT. This chain's CDR3 is CASRPPVGGPSPTDTQYF. The CDR3, as DNA: TGTGCCAGCAGACCCCCTGTAGGGGGGCCAAGCCCCACAGATACGCAGTATTTT.

The V call is TRBV7-2, the J call TRBJ2-5; D not resolved. Trimming shortened V by 8 bases and J by 1 base, and 11 bases separated the two germline ends. From germline, CDR1 is SGHTA and CDR2 FQGNSA. The CDR3 consists of 13 residues. CDR3 DNA sequence: TGTGCCAGCGGCAGACATAGCCAAGAGACCCAGTACTTC. Encoded protein: CASGRHSQETQYF. The full variable domain, completed using reference TRBV7-2 and TRBJ2-5, is GAGVSQSPSNKVTEKGKDVELRCDPISGHTALYWYRQSLGQGLEFLIYFQGNSAPDKSGLPSDRFSAERTGGSVSTLTIQRTQQEDSAVYLCASGRHSQETQYFGPGTRLLVL.

The chain employs TRBV5-5 and TRBJ1-4; D unclear. CDR1 and CDR2 from the germline V gene are SGHKS and YYEKEE (reference sequence). With 4 bases removed from V and 4 bases from J, the gap between germline ends came to 14 bases. The CDR3 contains 15 residues. CDR3 amino acids: CASSPGGRLNEKLFF. DNA of the CDR3: TGTGCCAGCAGCCCCGGAGGGCGGCTTAATGAAAAACTGTTTTTT.

This chain joins TRBV3-1 and TRBJ1-2, with 7 positions matching TRBD1. This CDR3 is 12 amino acids long. With 8 bases clipped from V and 7 bases from J, the junction kept 7 bases outside the gene matches. CDR1 is LGHDT, CDR2 YNNKEL, per germline (reference sequence). The CDR3 sequence: CASGSQGGGYTF. In DNA, the CDR3 is TGTGCCAGCGGGAGCCAGGGGGGTGGCTACACCTTC.

This chain connects TRBV6-1 to TRBJ1-6; 8 bases agree with TRBD1. The junction had 6 bases not matched to a gene; V was cut back by 11 bases and J by 9 bases. Germline V gene sequence: CDR1 MNHNS, CDR2 SASEGT. The CDR3 contains 12 residues. The CDR3 is CAARTGISPLHF. The CDR3 DNA is TGTGCCGCTAGGACAGGGATTTCACCCCTCCACTTT.

This clonotype appeared a few times. The CDR3 reads CASRKGDGYTF. The CDR3 region has the DNA TGTGCCAGCAGAAAGGGGGATGGCTACACCTTC. The genes are TRBV12-3 or TRBV12-4 and TRBJ1-2; D might be TRBD1 (6 bases). Trimming took 6 bases from V and 6 from J, leaving 8 bases between them. CDR3 length: 11 amino acids.